The rows below give T cell receptor beta chains drawn from one sample of a study of T cell repertoires in cytomegalovirus infection. Antigen specificity for these receptors is unknown. TCRdb processed the reads anew with MiXCR; each CDR3 protein has one entry. Among 55,000 to 70,000 distinct CDR3 sequences, 20% to 25% were seen once, and the ten largest hold 60% to 80%. The sample consisted of PBMCs, sequenced either directly or after in vitro stimulation (not recorded which). The receptors come from a human donor in good health (CMV status not recorded). Some clones in this sample may be carry-over from other donors' samples. The CDR3 runs from the conserved cysteine through the conserved F or W.

TRBV4-1	TRBJ2-7	CASTSGAGGYEQYF
TRBV30	TRBJ2-1	CAWSPNLDTEQFF
TRBV6-6	TRBJ1-5	CASSYATGVSQPQHF
TRBV7-2	TRBJ1-5	CASSLALSGNQPQHF
TRBV20-1	TRBJ1-6	CSARRGDLENSPLHF
TRBV5-4	TRBJ2-3	CASSLSQTGETDTQYF
TRBV12-3/TRBV12-4	TRBJ2-2	CASNPNTGELFF
TRBV7-3	TRBJ2-3	CASSFNPPSAGVSTSTDTQYF
TRBV7-2	TRBJ1-4	CASSFDRSKLFF
TRBV7-2	TRBJ2-7	CASSPTVGPYEQYF
TRBV7-8	TRBJ2-5	CASSLRSRQETQYF
TRBV7-2	TRBJ1-2	CASTFDRAYGYTF
TRBV14	TRBJ2-5	CASSPRTSWASQETQYF
TRBV4-1	TRBJ2-7	CASSQGLAGVGEQYF
TRBV4-3	TRBJ2-5	CASSQGERFETQYF
TRBV7-2	TRBJ2-5	CASSLVLLETQYF
TRBV7-2	TRBJ2-2	CASRRTPGELFF
TRBV7-2	TRBJ2-1	CASSLEPGRTDNEQFF
TRBV12-3/TRBV12-4	TRBJ1-5	CASTWGGNQPQHF
TRBV6-6	TRBJ2-2	CASSLTSATGELFF
TRBV7-2	TRBJ2-7	CASSYIYEQYF
TRBV2	TRBJ1-5	CASSRRLDCGAKNQPQHF
TRBV29-1	TRBJ1-4	CSAGKNEKLFF